Below, 3 T cell receptor beta chains from the same sample are listed, as sequenced in a study of blood T cell repertoires in COVID-19. Clones were read by immunoSEQ multiplex PCR, and TCRdb kept only the in-frame ones, dropping some. The sample carries about 200,000 clones, 70% to 90% recorded once. Sample: peripheral blood. These TCRs come from a man under 40 who had recovered from COVID-19.

The rearrangement links TRBV15 to TRBJ1-4; TRBD1 might be the D (5 bases). The germline V and J ends were trimmed by 1 base and 2 bases, with 11 bases remaining between them. This CDR3 has 16 residues. Germline values: CDR1 LNHNV, CDR2 YYDKDF (reference sequence). In DNA form, the CDR3 reads TGTGCCACCAGCAGAGTGGCAGGGATCACTAATGAAAAACTGTTTTTT. Translating it yields CATSRVAGITNEKLFF.

The chain links TRBV27 to TRBJ2-3; TRBD2 matches 8 bases. Germline V gene data show CDR1 as MNHEY and CDR2 as SMNVEV (reference sequence). The CDR3 is made up of 16 amino acids. V shed 3 bases and J 4 bases; nucleotides not matched to a gene: 9. CDR3 nucleotides: TGTGCCAGCAGTTTTGGGACTAGGTTCCGTGCAGATACGCAGTATTTT. It translates to CASSFGTRFRADTQYF.

V is TRBV21-1 and J is TRBJ2-7; TRBD1 is taken as the D call from the table, unchecked against the DNA. TRBV21-1 is marked as a pseudogene. There are 14 residues in the CDR3. The CDR3 region has the DNA TGTGCCAGCAGCAGTTCGGGACAGGGAAAAAAGCAGTACTTC. This encodes CASSSSGQGKKQYF.